Listed here are 29 T cell receptor beta chains from one sample, sequenced in a study of beta chain features in type 1 diabetes. Expressed TCRB transcripts were sequenced, since all the RNA that had been isolated was reverse transcribed. TCRdb's table, derived via immunoSEQ multiplex PCR, lists solely in-frame clones and lacks some. This sample has around 400,000 clones; roughly an eighth occur once, and the top ten carry less than 0.02%. The sequencing sample was made of naive CD4+ T cells from blood. The receptors originated from a man aged 18 to 29 in good health.

This chain joins TRBV27 and TRBJ2-7, with TRBD2 as a possible D gene (6 bases). V lost 3 bases and J lost 2, with 11 bases in between. The CDR3 contains 14 residues. Germline V gene sequence: CDR1 MNHEY, CDR2 SMNVEV (reference sequence). CDR3 nucleotide sequence: TGTGCCAGCAGTTTGGCGGGGCCTCCCTACGAGCAGTACTTC. The encoded protein is CASSLAGPPYEQYF.

This sequence joins TRBV4-3 and TRBJ1-1; D uncertain. The CDR3 sequence is 14 residues long. V lost 0 bases, J lost 5 bases, and 10 bases lay in between. CDR1 and CDR2 (germline): LGHNA, YSLEER. This CDR3 reads CASSQEHLWTEAFF. CDR3 DNA sequence: TGCGCCAGCAGCCAAGAACATCTTTGGACTGAAGCTTTCTTT.

This clone was detected a few times. The chain recombines TRBV4-1 with TRBJ1-1; perhaps TRBD1 as D (5 bases). Trimming removed 0 bases from V and 4 bases from J, with 9 bases in between. This CDR3 contains 14 residues. In germline, CDR1 is MGHRA, CDR2 YSYEKL. The DNA of the CDR3 is TGCGCCAGCAGCCAAGACCCCAGGGTCACTGAAGCTTTCTTT. It yields the protein CASSQDPRVTEAFF.

A few counts support this clone. This chain uses TRBV5-5 with TRBJ2-1; TRBD1 agrees at 7 bases. There are 14 residues in the CDR3. Germline values: CDR1 SGHKS, CDR2 YYEKEE (reference sequence). With 2 bases clipped from V and 7 bases from J, the junction kept 6 bases outside the gene matches. The CDR3 nucleotides are TGTGCCAGCAGCTTACCAGGGGGTCAGAATGAGCAGTTCTTC. This gives the protein CASSLPGGQNEQFF.

The chain joins TRBV7-9 to TRBJ1-5, with D possibly TRBD1 on 5 matching bases. V was pared by 4 bases and J by 6 bases, with 13 bases between. The germline V gene has CDR1 SEHNR and CDR2 FQNEAQ (reference sequence). This CDR3 region has 14 residues. CDR3 sequence: CASSSTRAAQPQHF. The CDR3, as DNA: TGTGCCAGCAGCTCCACCAGGGCGGCTCAGCCCCAGCATTTT.

The sample holds a few counts of this clone. Here the CDR3 DNA reads TGTGCCAGCAGTCTACGCCTGGGGACAGAGTACGAGCAGTACTTC. Protein product: CASSLRLGTEYEQYF. The chain has TRBV6-1 and TRBJ2-7; 7 bases line up with TRBD1. Trimming took 5 bases from V and 4 from J; bases not matched to a gene: 11. Germline CDR1 reads MNHNS; CDR2 reads SASEGT. This CDR3 has 15 residues.

This clone occurred a few times. This sequence joins TRBV6-5 and TRBJ2-4, with D unclear. Germline CDR1 reads MNHEY; CDR2 reads SVGAGI. V dropped 6 bases and J dropped 6 bases, with 18 bases sitting between them. The CDR3 contains 15 residues. The CDR3 DNA sequence: TGTGCCAGCAGGCCCGAAACCGCGTCTCTAAACATTCAGTACTTC. It translates to CASRPETASLNIQYF.

The J gene is TRBJ1-1, the V gene TRBV10-3, with no clear D. CDR3 length: 13 residues. The V end lost 4 bases, the J end lost 0 bases, and 6 bases lay between the germline ends. Germline assignment: CDR1 ENHRY and CDR2 SYGVKD. CDR3 nucleotides: TGTGCCATCAGTGGGCAGATGAACACTGAAGCTTTCTTT. It codes for CAISGQMNTEAFF.

The table lists this clone with a few counts. The chain has TRBV11-2 and TRBJ1-1, with unresolved D. Looked up from germline, CDR1 is SGHAT and CDR2 is FQNNGV. V was pared by 1 base and J by 3 bases, with 12 bases between. This CDR3 region has 15 residues. This CDR3 reads CASSLGVSADTEAFF. CDR3 coding DNA: TGTGCCAGCAGCTTAGGGGTTAGCGCCGACACTGAAGCTTTCTTT. Combining the CDR3 with reference TRBV11-2 and TRBJ1-1 gives the whole variable domain EAGVAQSPRYKIIEKRQSVAFWCNPISGHATLYWYQQILGQGPKLLIQFQNNGVVDDSQLPKDRFSAERLKGVDSTLKIQPAKLEDSAVYLCASSLGVSADTEAFFGQGTRLTVV.

The rearrangement uses TRBV5-1 and TRBJ1-2; 8 bases are shared with TRBD1. Germline values: CDR1 SGHRS, CDR2 YFSETQ. With V trimmed by 0 bases and J by 6 bases, 7 bases remained unmatched. The CDR3 is made up of 15 amino acids. In DNA, the CDR3 is TGCGCCAGCAGCTTGGCAGGGACAGGCCTGGATGGCTACACCTTC. Translated: CASSLAGTGLDGYTF.

This clone was detected only a few times. The chain carries TRBV18 and TRBJ1-2, with D possibly TRBD1 on 5 matching bases. With 3 bases removed from V and 7 bases from J, the gap between germline ends came to 18 bases. CDR1 is KGHSH and CDR2 is LQKENI in the germline V gene. This CDR3 spans 15 amino acids. The CDR3 nucleotides read TGTGCCAGCTCACCTCCCGCAGGACAAAGGATTGGCTACACCTTC. This gives the protein CASSPPAGQRIGYTF.

The chain is built from TRBV6-6 and TRBJ2-2, with D perhaps TRBD2 (5 bases). The CDR3 consists of 16 residues. Germline assignment: CDR1 MNHNY and CDR2 SVGAGI (reference sequence). The V gene lost 11 bases and the J gene lost 1 base, with 20 bases spanning the gap. CDR3 in DNA: TGTGCCGGGAATACTGGCGGGCCCAAGAACACCGGGGAGCTGTTTTTT. Its translation is CAGNTGGPKNTGELFF.

Here the CDR3 DNA reads TGTGCCAGCAGCGCCGGGACAGGGGGCCGTCCCTATGGCTACACCTTC. This encodes CASSAGTGGRPYGYTF. The V and J genes are TRBV7-2 and TRBJ1-2, with 12 bases lining up with TRBD1. Per the germline V gene, CDR1 is SGHTA and CDR2 is FQGNSA. J gave up 4 bases and V 5 bases, and 8 bases lay outside the gene matches. CDR3 length: 16 residues.

The chain employs TRBV30 and TRBJ1-2, with D possibly matching TRBD1 (5 bases). Germline-derived CDR1 and CDR2 are GTSNPN and SVGIG (reference sequence). Trimming pared 5 bases from V and 2 bases from J, leaving 12 bases between. This CDR3 has 13 amino acids. In DNA, the CDR3 is TGTGCCTGGGGAGACAGTTCAAACTATGGCTACACCTTC. Amino acids: CAWGDSSNYGYTF.

The chain employs TRBV7-2 and TRBJ2-1, with 8 nucleotides matching TRBD2. There are 12 residues in the CDR3. The germline V gene has CDR1 SGHTA and CDR2 FQGNSA. The J segment lost 15 bases and the V segment lost 5 bases, leaving 9 bases of the junction unmatched. The chain's CDR3 is CASSPILADGFF. In DNA form, the CDR3 reads TGTGCCAGCAGCCCTATACTAGCGGATGGGTTCTTC. The variable domain in full, completed from reference TRBV7-2 and TRBJ2-1, reads GAGVSQSPSNKVTEKGKDVELRCDPISGHTALYWYRQSLGQGLEFLIYFQGNSAPDKSGLPSDRFSAERTGGSVSTLTIQRTQQEDSAVYLCASSPILADGFFGPGTRLTVL.

Only a few counts were recorded for this clone. Here the CDR3 DNA reads TGTGCCTGGAGATCATACAGGGTGGGGCCACTAGTATTTGGGGCCAACGTCCTGACTTTC. This encodes CAWRSYRVGPLVFGANVLTF. The V and J genes are TRBV30 and TRBJ2-6; D might be TRBD1 (6 bases). There are 20 residues in the CDR3. V lost 3 bases to trimming and J lost 3 bases, with 27 bases between them. CDR1 is GTSNPN, CDR2 SVGIG, per germline (reference sequence).

J is TRBJ2-1 and V is TRBV6-5; TRBD2 matches 9 bases. Germline V CDR1 and CDR2: MNHEY, SVGAGI. The CDR3 has 15 amino acids. Trimming cost V 6 bases and J 9 bases; bases outside gene matches: 12. The CDR3 spells CASRREREEPGEQFF. The CDR3 DNA is TGTGCCAGCAGGAGAGAGCGGGAGGAACCGGGTGAGCAGTTCTTC.

This clone has more than one count but fewer than ten. The chain joins TRBV6-6 to TRBJ1-5; TRBD1 aligns across 7 bases. Germline CDR1 reads MNHNY; CDR2 reads SVGAGI (reference sequence). V lost 7 bases to trimming and J lost 4 bases; unmatched junction nucleotides: 4. The CDR3 contains 13 residues. This CDR3 is CASTWTGNQPQHF. CDR3 DNA sequence: TGTGCCAGCACATGGACAGGTAATCAGCCCCAGCATTTT.

This clone was detected only a few times. The CDR3 region has the DNA TGCGCCAGCAGCCCGTCCAGCGGGGGGGCCTACAATGAGCAGTTCTTC. It specifies CASSPSSGGAYNEQFF. The chain employs TRBV5-1 and TRBJ2-1, with TRBD2 matching 10 bases. Unmatched junction bases numbered 6, after V lost 4 bases and J lost 2 bases. CDR3 length equals 16 residues. Germline values: CDR1 SGHRS, CDR2 YFSETQ.

V is TRBV9 and J is TRBJ2-7; 7 bases are shared with TRBD2. This CDR3 contains 15 residues. Germline V gene sequence: CDR1 SGDLS, CDR2 YYNGEE. V was pared by 4 bases and J by 0 bases, with 7 bases of the junction left unmatched. CDR3 protein: CASSPAGGSSYEQYF. The CDR3 region has the DNA TGTGCCAGCAGCCCCGCCGGCGGGAGCTCCTACGAGCAGTACTTC.

The chain has TRBV4-2 and TRBJ2-5, with D possibly being TRBD2 (5 bases). Germline assignment: CDR1 LGHNA and CDR2 YNFKEQ. The CDR3 spans 15 residues. V gave up 3 bases and J gave up 2 bases, with 13 bases separating them. In DNA form, the CDR3 reads TGTGCCAGCAGCCAGGCGGGTTTTGGGCAAGAGACCCAGTACTTC. Protein sequence: CASSQAGFGQETQYF.

This clone was observed a handful of times. The chain is built from TRBV10-3 and TRBJ2-5; possible D gene TRBD2, 5 bases. The CDR3 covers 14 residues. Trimming stripped 3 bases from V and 3 bases from J, with 11 bases between. Germline CDR1 is ENHRY and CDR2 is SYGVKD. The CDR3 DNA sequence: TGTGCCATCAGTGATGTCAGAGGGAAAGAGACCCAGTACTTC. Amino acids: CAISDVRGKETQYF.

This sequence joins TRBV19 and TRBJ2-1; 14 bases agree with TRBD2. With 7 bases clipped from V and 6 bases from J, the junction kept 8 bases outside the gene matches. Germline loops: CDR1 LNHDA, CDR2 SQIVND (reference sequence). The CDR3 has 16 residues. CDR3 coding DNA: TGTGCCAGTACCCCTCTAGGGACTAGCGGGAGCAATGAGCAGTTCTTC. Encoded protein: CASTPLGTSGSNEQFF.

There are a few counts of this clone. As DNA, the CDR3 is TGCGCCAGCGGAAAGGACAGGGGGCGCGGGTCCTACGAGCAGTACTTC. Translation gives CASGKDRGRGSYEQYF. The chain uses TRBV5-1 and TRBJ2-7, with 11 bases identical to TRBD1. CDR3 length: 16 residues. Germline assignment: CDR1 SGHRS and CDR2 YFSETQ. The junction had 10 bases not matched to a gene; V was cut back by 7 bases and J by 1 base.

This clone occurred a few times. V gene TRBV5-1 combines with J gene TRBJ2-2, with 9 bases lining up with TRBD2. CDR1 is SGHRS, CDR2 YFSETQ, per germline. J gave up 4 bases and V 5 bases, and 0 bases lay outside the gene matches. The CDR3 is made up of 13 amino acids. The CDR3 is CASRLAGTGELFF. In nucleotides, the CDR3 is TGCGCCAGCAGACTAGCGGGCACCGGGGAGCTGTTTTTT.

This clone was recorded a few times. The chain joins TRBV11-1 to TRBJ2-2; D is possibly TRBD1 (5 bases). CDR1 is SGHAT, CDR2 FQDESV, per germline (reference sequence). The CDR3 spans 15 residues. Trimming removed 4 bases from V and 1 base from J, with 10 bases in between. The CDR3 is CASSSRTGNTGELFF. CDR3 DNA: TGTGCCAGCAGCTCAAGAACAGGGAACACCGGGGAGCTGTTTTTT.

The chain uses TRBV10-3 and TRBJ1-2; no reliable D call. CDR1 is ENHRY, CDR2 SYGVKD, per germline. Trimming took off 4 bases at V and 6 bases at J, with 12 bases between the two ends. The length of the CDR3 is 13 residues. The CDR3 nucleotides read TGTGCCATCAGTGGAGGAGGGCTTGATGGCTACACCTTC. Translated: CAISGGGLDGYTF.

The gene calls are TRBV7-3 and TRBJ2-2; 7 nucleotides agree with TRBD2. V lost 4 bases, J lost 5 bases, and 4 bases stayed unmatched. Germline-derived CDR1 and CDR2 are SGHTA and FQGTGA. This CDR3 is built from 14 residues. CDR3 loop: CASSSARGTGELFF. CDR3 sequence (DNA): TGTGCCAGCAGCTCAGCGCGGGGGACCGGGGAGCTGTTTTTT.

The table lists this clone with a few counts. DNA for the CDR3: TGTGCCAGCAGCTTCAGCGGGGGGCGGACTGAAGCTTTCTTT. This translates into CASSFSGGRTEAFF. V and J are TRBV11-2 and TRBJ1-1; D might be TRBD1 (6 bases). Germline V gives CDR1 SGHAT, CDR2 FQNNGV. Trimming took off 3 bases at V and 5 bases at J, with 13 bases between the two ends. The CDR3 length is 14 residues. Variable domain in full (rest from reference TRBV11-2 and TRBJ1-1): EAGVAQSPRYKIIEKRQSVAFWCNPISGHATLYWYQQILGQGPKLLIQFQNNGVVDDSQLPKDRFSAERLKGVDSTLKIQPAKLEDSAVYLCASSFSGGRTEAFFGQGTRLTVV.